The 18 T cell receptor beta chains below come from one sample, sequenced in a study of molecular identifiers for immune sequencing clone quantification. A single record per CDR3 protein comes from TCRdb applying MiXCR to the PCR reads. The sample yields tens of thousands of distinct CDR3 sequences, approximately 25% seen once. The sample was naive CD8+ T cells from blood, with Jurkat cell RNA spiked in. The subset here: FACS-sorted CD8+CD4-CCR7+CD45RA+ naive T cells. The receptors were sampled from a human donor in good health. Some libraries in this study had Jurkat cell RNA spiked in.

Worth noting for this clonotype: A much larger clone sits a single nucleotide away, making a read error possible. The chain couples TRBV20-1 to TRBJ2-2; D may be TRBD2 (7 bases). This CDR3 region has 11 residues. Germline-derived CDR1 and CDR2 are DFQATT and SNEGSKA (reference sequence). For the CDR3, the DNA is TGCCGTGCAAGGGGGGGCGGGGAGCTGTTTTTT. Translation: CRARGGGELFF.

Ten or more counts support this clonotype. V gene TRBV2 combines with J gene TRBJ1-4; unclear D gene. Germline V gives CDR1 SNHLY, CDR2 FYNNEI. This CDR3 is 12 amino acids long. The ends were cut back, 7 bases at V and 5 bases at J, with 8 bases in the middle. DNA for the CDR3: TGTGCCAGCATGTTACACAATGAAAAACTGTTTTTT. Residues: CASMLHNEKLFF. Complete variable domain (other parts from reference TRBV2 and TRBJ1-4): EPEVTQTPSHQVTQMGQEVILRCVPISNHLYFYWYRQILGQKVEFLVSFYNNEISEKSEIFDDQFSVERPDGSNFTLKIRSTKLEDSAMYFCASMLHNEKLFFGSGTQLSVL.

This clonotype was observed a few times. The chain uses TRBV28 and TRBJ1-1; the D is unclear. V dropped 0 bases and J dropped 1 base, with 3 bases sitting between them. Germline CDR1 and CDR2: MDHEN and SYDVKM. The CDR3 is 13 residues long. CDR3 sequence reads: CASSLWENTEAFF. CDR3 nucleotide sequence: TGTGCCAGCAGTTTATGGGAGAACACTGAAGCTTTCTTT.

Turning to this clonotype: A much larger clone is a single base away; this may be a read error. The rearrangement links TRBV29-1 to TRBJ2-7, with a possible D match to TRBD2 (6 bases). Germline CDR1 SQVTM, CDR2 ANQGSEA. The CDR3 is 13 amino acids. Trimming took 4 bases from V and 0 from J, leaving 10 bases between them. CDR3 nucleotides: TGCAGCGTTGGAGGCGGGGACTCCTACGAGCAGTACTTC. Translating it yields CSVGGGDSYEQYF.

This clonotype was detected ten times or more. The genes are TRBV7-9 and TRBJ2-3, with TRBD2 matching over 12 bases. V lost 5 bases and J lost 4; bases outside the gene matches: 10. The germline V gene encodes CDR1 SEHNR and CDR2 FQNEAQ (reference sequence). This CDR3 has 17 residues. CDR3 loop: CASSIRTSGADPDTQYF. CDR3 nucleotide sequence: TGTGCCAGCAGCATTCGGACTAGCGGGGCCGACCCAGATACGCAGTATTTT.

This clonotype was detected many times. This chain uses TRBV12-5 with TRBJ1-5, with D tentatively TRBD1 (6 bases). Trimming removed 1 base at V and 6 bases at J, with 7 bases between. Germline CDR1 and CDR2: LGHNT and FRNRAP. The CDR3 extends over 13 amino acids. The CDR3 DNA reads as TGTGCTAGTGGTTTGGGGACAGCTCAGCCCCAGCATTTT. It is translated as CASGLGTAQPQHF.

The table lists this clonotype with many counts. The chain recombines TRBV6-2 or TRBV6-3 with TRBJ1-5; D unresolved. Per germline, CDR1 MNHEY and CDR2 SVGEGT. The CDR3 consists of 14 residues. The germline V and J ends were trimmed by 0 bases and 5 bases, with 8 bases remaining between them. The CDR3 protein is CASSYSGKDQPQHF. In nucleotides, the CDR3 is TGTGCCAGCAGTTACTCTGGGAAAGATCAGCCCCAGCATTTT.

In DNA, the CDR3 is TGTGCCAGCAGCCTCAGCCGGAGGAGGTCCTACAATGAGCAGTTCTTC. This translates into CASSLSRRRSYNEQFF. The rearrangement links TRBV27 to TRBJ2-1; maybe TRBD2 (5 bases). This CDR3 is built from 16 residues. The V gene lost 6 bases and the J gene lost 1 base, with 16 bases spanning the gap. The V gene's germline CDR1 is MNHEY and CDR2 SMNVEV (reference sequence).

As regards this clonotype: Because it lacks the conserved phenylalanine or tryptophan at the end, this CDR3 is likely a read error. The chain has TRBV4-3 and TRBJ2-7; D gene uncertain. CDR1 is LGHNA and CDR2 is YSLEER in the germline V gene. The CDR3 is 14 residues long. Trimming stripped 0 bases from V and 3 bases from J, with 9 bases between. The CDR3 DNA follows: TGCGCCAGCAGCCAAGAAGGTACGGGCTACGAGCAGTACATC. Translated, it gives CASSQEGTGYEQYI.

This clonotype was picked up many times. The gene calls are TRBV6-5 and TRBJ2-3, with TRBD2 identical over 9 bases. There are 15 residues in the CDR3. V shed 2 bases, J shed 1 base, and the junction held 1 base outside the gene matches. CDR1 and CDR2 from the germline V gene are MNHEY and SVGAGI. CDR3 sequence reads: CASSYRTSGTDTQYF. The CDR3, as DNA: TGTGCCAGCAGTTACCGGACTAGCGGCACAGATACGCAGTATTTT.

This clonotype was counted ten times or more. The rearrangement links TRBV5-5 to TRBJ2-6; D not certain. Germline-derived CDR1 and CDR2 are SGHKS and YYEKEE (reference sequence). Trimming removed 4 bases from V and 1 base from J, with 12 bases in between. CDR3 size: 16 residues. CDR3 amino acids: CASSGVWWSGANVLTF. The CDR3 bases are TGTGCCAGCAGCGGGGTTTGGTGGTCTGGGGCCAACGTCCTGACTTTC.

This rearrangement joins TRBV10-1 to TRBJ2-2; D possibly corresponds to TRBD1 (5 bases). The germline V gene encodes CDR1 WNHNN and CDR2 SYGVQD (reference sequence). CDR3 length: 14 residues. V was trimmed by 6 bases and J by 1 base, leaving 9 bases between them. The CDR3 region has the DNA TGCGCCAGCAGCGTGACAGAGAACACCGGGGAGCTGTTTTTT. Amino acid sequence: CASSVTENTGELFF.

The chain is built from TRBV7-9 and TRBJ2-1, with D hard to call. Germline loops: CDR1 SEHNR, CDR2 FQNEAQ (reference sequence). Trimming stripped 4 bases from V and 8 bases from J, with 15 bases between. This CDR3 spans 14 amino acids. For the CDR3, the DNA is TGTGCCAGCAGCTGGTTTTTGGGATTCGATGAGCAGTTCTTC. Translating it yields CASSWFLGFDEQFF. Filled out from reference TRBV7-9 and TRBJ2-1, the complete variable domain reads DTGVSQNPRHKITKRGQNVTFRCDPISEHNRLYWYRQTLGQGPEFLTYFQNEAQLEKSRLLSDRFSAERPKGSFSTLEIQRTEQGDSAMYLCASSWFLGFDEQFFGPGTRLTVL.

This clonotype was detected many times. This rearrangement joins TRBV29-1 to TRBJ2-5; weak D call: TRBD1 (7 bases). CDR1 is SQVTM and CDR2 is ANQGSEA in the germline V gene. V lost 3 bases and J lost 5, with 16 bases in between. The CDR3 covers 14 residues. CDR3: CSVESRGVGETQYF. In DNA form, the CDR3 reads TGCAGCGTTGAGAGCAGGGGGGTCGGGGAGACCCAGTACTTC. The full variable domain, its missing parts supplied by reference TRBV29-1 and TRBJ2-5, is SAVISQKPSRDICQRGTSLTIQCQVDSQVTMMFWYRQQPGQSLTLIATANQGSEATYESGFVIDKFPISRPNLTFSTLTVSNMSPEDSSIYLCSVESRGVGETQYFGPGTRLLVL.

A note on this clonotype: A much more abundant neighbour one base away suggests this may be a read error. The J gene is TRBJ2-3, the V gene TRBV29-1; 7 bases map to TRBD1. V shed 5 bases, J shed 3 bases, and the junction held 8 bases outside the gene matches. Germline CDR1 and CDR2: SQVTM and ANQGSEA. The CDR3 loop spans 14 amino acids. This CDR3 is CSVQGGRATDTQYF. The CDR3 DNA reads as TGCAGCGTTCAAGGGGGCAGGGCGACAGATACGCAGTATTTT.

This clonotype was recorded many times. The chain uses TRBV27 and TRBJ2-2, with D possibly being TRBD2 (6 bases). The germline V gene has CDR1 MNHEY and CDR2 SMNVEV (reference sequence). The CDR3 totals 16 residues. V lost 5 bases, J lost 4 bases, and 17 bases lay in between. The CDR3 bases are TGTGCCAGCAGTGACGGGTGGGGAGGCGGCACCGGGGAGCTGTTTTTT. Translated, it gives CASSDGWGGGTGELFF.

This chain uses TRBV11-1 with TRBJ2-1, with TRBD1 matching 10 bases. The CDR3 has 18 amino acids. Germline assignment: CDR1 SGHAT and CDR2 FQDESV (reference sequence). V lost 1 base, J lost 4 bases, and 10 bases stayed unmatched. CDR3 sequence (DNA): TGTGCCAGCAGCTTAGTTCTGTCTCGACAGGGGGCTTACAATGAGCAGTTCTTC. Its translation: CASSLVLSRQGAYNEQFF.

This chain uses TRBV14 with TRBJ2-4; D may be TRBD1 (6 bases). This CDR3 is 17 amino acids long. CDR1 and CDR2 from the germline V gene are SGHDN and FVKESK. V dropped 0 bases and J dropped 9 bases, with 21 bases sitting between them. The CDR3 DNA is TGTGCCAGCAGCCAAGAAGATGACAGGCTAGCCAATATCATTCAGTACTTC. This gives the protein CASSQEDDRLANIIQYF.